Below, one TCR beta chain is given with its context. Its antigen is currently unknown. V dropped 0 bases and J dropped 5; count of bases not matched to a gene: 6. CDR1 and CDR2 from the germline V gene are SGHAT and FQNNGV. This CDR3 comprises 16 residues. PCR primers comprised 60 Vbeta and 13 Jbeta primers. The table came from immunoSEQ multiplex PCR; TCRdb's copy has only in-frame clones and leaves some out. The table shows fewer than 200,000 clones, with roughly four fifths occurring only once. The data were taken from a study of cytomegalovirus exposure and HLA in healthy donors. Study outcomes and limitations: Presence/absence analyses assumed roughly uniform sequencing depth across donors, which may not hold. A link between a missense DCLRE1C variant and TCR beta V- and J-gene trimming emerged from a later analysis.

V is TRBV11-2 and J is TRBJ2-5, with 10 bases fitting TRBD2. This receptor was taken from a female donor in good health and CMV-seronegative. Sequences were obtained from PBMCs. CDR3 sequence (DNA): TGTGCCAGCAGCTTAGATCCTAGCGGGGGACGGGAGACCCAGTACTTC. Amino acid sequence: CASSLDPSGGRETQYF.